This T cell receptor (beta chain) was profiled in a study of shared clonotypes between healthy human individuals. At the level of the study: Participating donors consisted of two women and a few men aged 18 to 49. Three plates each covered CD4 naive and memory; CD8 naive two, CD8 memory one. Notes on the study in general: Relative to memory subsets, naive subsets generally showed larger estimated richness.

To note about this clone: The antigen is not known.

The deep-level immunoSEQ assay was used. The method was immunoSEQ multiplex PCR; TCRdb's version includes in-frame clones alone and lacks a portion of them. The sample contains 1.6 million or so clones, 97% to 99% of which appear only once. The CDR3 length is 15 residues. V lost 4 bases, J lost 4 bases, and 14 bases lay in between. CDR1 and CDR2 from the germline V gene are SGHRS and YFSETQ. The TCR comes from a man between 25 and 39 years old in good health. The sequencing input was naive CD4+ T cells sorted from blood. As to subset: CD45RA+ positively selected. The J gene is TRBJ2-2, the V gene TRBV5-1; D remains ambiguous. The CDR3 is CASSLNTALTGELFF. The CDR3 region has the DNA TGCGCCAGCAGCCTTAATACAGCGCTCACCGGGGAGCTGTTTTTT.